A selection of T cell receptor beta chains follows, all from one sample in a study of shared clonotypes between healthy human individuals. Sequenced by immunoSEQ multiplex PCR; TCRdb stores in-frame clones only, minus some. The repertoire holds some 2,000,000 clones, with about 95% as singletons. The sequenced material came from naive CD8+ T cells sorted from blood. The receptors shown here come from a man between 18 and 29 years old in good health. Each CDR3 is given with its conserved first and last residue. Fields, in order: CDR3 protein, V gene, D gene, J gene. A D gene is named only where the DNA matches it firmly.

CDR3aa: CAWRNPTGTGTYEQYF
v_gene: TRBV30
d_gene: TRBD1
j_gene: TRBJ2-7

CDR3aa: CASSPLTGGSGNTIYF
v_gene: TRBV2
d_gene: TRBD1
j_gene: TRBJ1-3

CDR3aa: CASSQLGTDLNTEAFF
v_gene: TRBV4-1
d_gene: .
j_gene: TRBJ1-1

CDR3aa: CASSQLSTSNTGELFF
v_gene: TRBV4-3
d_gene: .
j_gene: TRBJ2-2

CDR3aa: CASSVLRGSSYEQYF
v_gene: TRBV13
d_gene: .
j_gene: TRBJ2-7

CDR3aa: CASSEAGDSTLHF
v_gene: TRBV2
d_gene: .
j_gene: TRBJ1-6

CDR3aa: CASSLGGLSSYEQYF
v_gene: TRBV5-1
d_gene: .
j_gene: TRBJ2-7

CDR3aa: CASSLGGGADKNIQYF
v_gene: TRBV28
d_gene: .
j_gene: TRBJ2-4

CDR3aa: CASSVRGTGREKLFF
v_gene: TRBV6-1
d_gene: .
j_gene: TRBJ1-4

CDR3aa: CATIRGRVTEAFF
v_gene: TRBV2
d_gene: .
j_gene: TRBJ1-1

CDR3aa: CASGLGPSYEQYF
v_gene: TRBV12-5
d_gene: .
j_gene: TRBJ2-7

CDR3aa: CASSQEQDFYEQYF
v_gene: TRBV4-3
d_gene: .
j_gene: TRBJ2-7

CDR3aa: CASSQDRGGQETQYF
v_gene: TRBV4-1
d_gene: TRBD2
j_gene: TRBJ2-5

CDR3aa: CAICQREYQETQYF
v_gene: TRBV2
d_gene: TRBD2
j_gene: TRBJ2-5

CDR3aa: CASSVAVGYGYTF
v_gene: TRBV9
d_gene: .
j_gene: TRBJ1-2

CDR3aa: CASSPSWGGPSESSPLHF
v_gene: TRBV5-1
d_gene: .
j_gene: TRBJ1-6

CDR3aa: CASSDGNRVDSPLHF
v_gene: TRBV6-4
d_gene: .
j_gene: TRBJ1-6

CDR3aa: CASSLFSDIANTGELFF
v_gene: TRBV5-1
d_gene: .
j_gene: TRBJ2-2

CDR3aa: CSVPGEGIPYF
v_gene: TRBV29-1
d_gene: TRBD2
j_gene: TRBJ2-5

CDR3aa: CASSLAQDLNTIYF
v_gene: TRBV7-9
d_gene: .
j_gene: TRBJ1-3

CDR3aa: CASSQEISFAGESYNEQFF
v_gene: TRBV4-3
d_gene: TRBD2
j_gene: TRBJ2-1

CDR3aa: CASSELAGAYNEQFF
v_gene: TRBV4-1
d_gene: TRBD2
j_gene: TRBJ2-1

CDR3aa: CASSQDLGFGEQYF
v_gene: TRBV4-3
d_gene: .
j_gene: TRBJ2-7

CDR3aa: CAWSTRTSFDEQFF
v_gene: TRBV30
d_gene: TRBD2
j_gene: TRBJ2-1

CDR3aa: CAWKQRQETQYF
v_gene: TRBV30
d_gene: .
j_gene: TRBJ2-5

CDR3aa: CASSHPSRDSNEQFF
v_gene: TRBV4-3
d_gene: TRBD1
j_gene: TRBJ2-1

CDR3aa: CASSNPRDGYTF
v_gene: TRBV5-1
d_gene: .
j_gene: TRBJ1-2

CDR3aa: CASSPLRTPDTQYF
v_gene: TRBV27
d_gene: .
j_gene: TRBJ2-3

CDR3aa: CASSLTGGNTEAFF
v_gene: TRBV5-8
d_gene: .
j_gene: TRBJ1-1

CDR3aa: CASSLGKGYEQYF
v_gene: TRBV13
d_gene: .
j_gene: TRBJ2-7

CDR3aa: CASRAGTSGRSCEQYF
v_gene: TRBV21-1
d_gene: .
j_gene: TRBJ2-7

CDR3aa: CASSPQQGAKDEQYF
v_gene: TRBV6-6
d_gene: TRBD1
j_gene: TRBJ2-7

CDR3aa: CSVRDSRCLVVSYEQYF
v_gene: TRBV29-1
d_gene: TRBD1
j_gene: .